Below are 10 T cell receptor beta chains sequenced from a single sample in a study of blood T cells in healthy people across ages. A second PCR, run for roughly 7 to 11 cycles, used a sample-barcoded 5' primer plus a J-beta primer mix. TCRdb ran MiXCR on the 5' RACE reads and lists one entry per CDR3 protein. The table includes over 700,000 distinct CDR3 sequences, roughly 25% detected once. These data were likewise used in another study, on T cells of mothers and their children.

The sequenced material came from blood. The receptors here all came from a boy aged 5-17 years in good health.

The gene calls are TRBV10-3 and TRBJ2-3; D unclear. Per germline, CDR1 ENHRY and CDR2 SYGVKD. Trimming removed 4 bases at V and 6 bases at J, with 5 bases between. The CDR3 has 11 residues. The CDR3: CAISAADTQYF. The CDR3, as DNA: TGTGCCATCAGTGCGGCGGATACGCAGTATTTT.

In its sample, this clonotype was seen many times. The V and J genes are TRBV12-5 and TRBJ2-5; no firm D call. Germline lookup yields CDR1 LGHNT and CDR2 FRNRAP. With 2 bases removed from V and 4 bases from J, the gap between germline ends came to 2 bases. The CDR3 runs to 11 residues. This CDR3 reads CASGLSETQYF. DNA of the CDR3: TGTGCTAGTGGTTTGTCAGAGACCCAGTACTTC.

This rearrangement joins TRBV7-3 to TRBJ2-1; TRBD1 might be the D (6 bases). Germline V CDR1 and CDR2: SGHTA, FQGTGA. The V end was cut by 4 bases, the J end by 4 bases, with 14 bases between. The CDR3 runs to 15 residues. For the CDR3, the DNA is TGTGCCAGCAGCTCCTCAACCAGGGGATACAATGAGCAGTTCTTC. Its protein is CASSSSTRGYNEQFF.

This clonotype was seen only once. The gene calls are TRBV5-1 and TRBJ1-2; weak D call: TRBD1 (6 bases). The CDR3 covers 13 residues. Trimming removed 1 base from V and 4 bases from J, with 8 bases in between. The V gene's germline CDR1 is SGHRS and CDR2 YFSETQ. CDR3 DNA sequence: TGCGCCAGCAGCTTGCACAGGGTCTATGGCTACACCTTC. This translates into CASSLHRVYGYTF. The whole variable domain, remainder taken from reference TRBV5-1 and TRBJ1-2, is KAGVTQTPRYLIKTRGQQVTLSCSPISGHRSVSWYQQTPGQGLQFLFEYFSETQRNKGNFPGRFSGRQFSNSRSEMNVSTLELGDSALYLCASSLHRVYGYTFGSGTRLTVV.

CDR3 DNA: TGTGCCACCAGCAGGGCAGACAGGGCAGCTTTCTTT. The encoded protein is CATSRADRAAFF. The chain couples TRBV15 to TRBJ1-1; 7 nucleotides align to TRBD1. Germline V gene lookup returns CDR1 LNHNV and CDR2 YYDKDF (reference sequence). The ends lost 3 bases at V and 10 bases at J; junction bases unmatched: 5. This CDR3 contains 12 residues.

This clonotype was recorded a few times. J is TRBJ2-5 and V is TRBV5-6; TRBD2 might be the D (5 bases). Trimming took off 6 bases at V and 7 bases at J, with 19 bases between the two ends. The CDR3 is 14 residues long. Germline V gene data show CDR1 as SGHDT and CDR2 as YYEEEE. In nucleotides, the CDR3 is TGTGCCAGCACCCTAGGGCGGGCGATACGGACCCAGTACTTC. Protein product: CASTLGRAIRTQYF.

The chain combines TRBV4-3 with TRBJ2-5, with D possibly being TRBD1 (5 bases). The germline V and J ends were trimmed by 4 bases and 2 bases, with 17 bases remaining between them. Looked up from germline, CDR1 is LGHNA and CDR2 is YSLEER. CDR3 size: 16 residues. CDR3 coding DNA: TGCGCCAGCAGCCGACGAGACAGTGACGAGCAAGAGACCCAGTACTTC. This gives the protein CASSRRDSDEQETQYF.

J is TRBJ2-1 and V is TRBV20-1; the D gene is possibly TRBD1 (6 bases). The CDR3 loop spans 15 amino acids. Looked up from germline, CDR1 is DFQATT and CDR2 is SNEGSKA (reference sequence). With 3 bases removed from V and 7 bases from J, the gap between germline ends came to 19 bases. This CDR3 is CSARGASGLTNEQFF. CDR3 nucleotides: TGCAGTGCTAGGGGGGCGAGTGGCCTGACTAATGAGCAGTTCTTC.

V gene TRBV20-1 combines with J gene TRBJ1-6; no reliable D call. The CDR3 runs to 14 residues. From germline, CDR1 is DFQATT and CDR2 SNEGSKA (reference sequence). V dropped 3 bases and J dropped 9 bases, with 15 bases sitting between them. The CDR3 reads CSASVVKGSSPLHF. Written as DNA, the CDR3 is TGCAGTGCTAGCGTTGTTAAGGGTTCTTCACCCCTCCACTTT.

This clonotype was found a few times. CDR3 sequence: CASSQETSGGDNEQFF. As DNA, the CDR3 is TGCGCCAGCAGCCAAGAAACTAGCGGGGGGGACAATGAGCAGTTCTTC. The J gene is TRBJ2-5, the V gene TRBV4-1, with 13 nucleotides matching TRBD2. The J call may be in error: the DNA end matches TRBJ2-1 better. The length of the CDR3 is 16 residues. The germline V gene encodes CDR1 MGHRA and CDR2 YSYEKL.